The entry below gives a single T cell receptor beta chain sequence along with its context. Original analysis: Estimation of nucleated cell counts was performed using reference gene primer amplification. Profiled with immunoSEQ multiplex PCR; TCRdb holds only in-frame clones, not every one. From that table come the V and J calls and clone size; the DNA was used to work out D and trimming. The sample shows hundreds of thousands of clones, around 90% of them seen only once. CDR3 size: 15 residues. The germline V gene encodes CDR1 SGHRS and CDR2 YFSETQ. Trimming shortened V by 1 base and J by 6 bases, and 13 bases separated the two germline ends. The sample is drawn from a study of blood T cell repertoires in COVID-19.

The source material was peripheral blood. This chain connects TRBV5-1 to TRBJ1-4, with D unresolved. This clonotype was sampled from a man aged 55 to 69 who had recovered from COVID-19. CDR3 amino acids: CASSLRGSGDEKLFF. The CDR3 bases are TGCGCCAGCAGCTTGCGAGGGAGCGGGGATGAAAAACTGTTTTTT.